The 21 T cell receptor beta chains listed next were all sequenced from one sample in a study of blood T cell repertoires in COVID-19. Here immunoSEQ multiplex PCR was the method, and the copy in TCRdb shows in-frame clones only, minus some. In the table there are about 220,000 clones, around 89% of which are singletons. Source material: PBMCs or T cells enriched from blood (not recorded which). The receptor source for this set is a woman under 40 who had recovered from COVID-19.

Only one count was recorded for this clone. The chain links TRBV6-5 to TRBJ1-2, with a possible D match to TRBD1 (5 bases). Trimming left V 6 bases short and J 2 bases short, with 16 bases between. The CDR3 length is 15 residues. CDR1 is MNHEY, CDR2 SVGAGI, per germline. The CDR3 region is CASRAGYIQNYGYTF. As DNA, the CDR3 is TGTGCCAGCAGGGCAGGGTATATTCAGAACTATGGCTACACCTTC.

The chain is built from TRBV12-5 and TRBJ1-1; TRBD1 matches 7 bases. The V and J ends lost 0 bases and 1 base, in that order; junction bases with no gene match: 5. This CDR3 region has 16 residues. In germline, CDR1 is LGHNT, CDR2 FRNRAP. The CDR3 spells CASGLVLAGGNTEAFF. In DNA form, the CDR3 reads TGTGCTAGTGGTTTGGTACTCGCAGGGGGGAACACTGAAGCTTTCTTT.

V and J are TRBV3-1 (or the pseudogene TRBV3-2) and TRBJ2-1, with D maybe TRBD2 (6 bases). Germline CDR1 LGHDT, CDR2 YNNKEL (reference sequence). Between the trimmed V and J ends, which lost 4 bases and 2 bases, there was a span of 12 bases. The CDR3 has 15 amino acids. DNA of the CDR3: TGTGCCAGCAGCCTAGGACTAAGCCCCTACAATGAGCAGTTCTTC. Translated: CASSLGLSPYNEQFF.

The CDR3 nucleotides are TGCGCCAGCAGCTTGTTGCAGGCGAACACTGAAGCTTTCTTT. Its protein product is CASSLLQANTEAFF. This chain joins TRBV5-1 and TRBJ1-1, with no clear D. Germline lookup yields CDR1 SGHRS and CDR2 YFSETQ. This CDR3 region has 14 residues. Trimming left V 1 base short and J 1 base short, with 8 bases between.

The chain couples TRBV12-3 or TRBV12-4 to TRBJ1-2; D ambiguous. CDR3 length: 13 amino acids. V shed 1 base and J shed 5 bases, with 8 bases lying between them. This CDR3 is CASSLGAEYGYTF. The CDR3 DNA follows: TGTGCCAGCAGTTTAGGGGCTGAATATGGCTACACCTTC.

This clone was seen once. V gene TRBV11-3 combines with J gene TRBJ2-2; 9 bases are shared with TRBD1. The V gene end was trimmed by 5 bases and the J gene end by 1 base; junction bases not matched to a gene: 5. The germline gives CDR1 SGHNT, CDR2 YENEEA. The CDR3 extends over 16 amino acids. The CDR3 DNA reads as TGTGCCAGCAGCGACCGGGACAGGGAGAACACCGGGGAGCTGTTTTTT. The encoded protein is CASSDRDRENTGELFF. The variable domain in full, completed from reference TRBV11-3 and TRBJ2-2, reads EAGVVQSPRYKIIEKKQPVAFWCNPISGHNTLYWYLQNLGQGPELLIRYENEEAVDDSQLPKDRFSAERLKGVDSTLKIQPAELGDSAVYLCASSDRDRENTGELFFGEGSRLTVL.

In this sample, this clone turned up once. The V call is TRBV4-1, the J call TRBJ1-4; 7 positions agree with TRBD1. Germline loops: CDR1 MGHRA, CDR2 YSYEKL. Trimming removed 9 bases from V and 8 bases from J; junction bases left unmatched: 9. This CDR3 contains 13 residues. Written as DNA, the CDR3 is TGCGCCAGTGCACAGGGGATCGGGGAAAAACTGTTTTTT. It encodes CASAQGIGEKLFF.

This clone was counted a single time. This rearrangement joins TRBV5-1 to TRBJ2-1, with D possibly being TRBD1 (5 bases). The CDR3 runs 14 residues. Between the trimmed V and J ends, which lost 3 bases and 5 bases, there was a span of 12 bases. The germline CDR1 and CDR2 sequences are SGHRS and YFSETQ. The CDR3 protein is CASSWQGADNEQFF. For the CDR3, the DNA is TGCGCCAGCAGCTGGCAGGGTGCGGACAATGAGCAGTTCTTC.

This clone has only a few counts. The chain uses TRBV3-1 (or the pseudogene TRBV3-2) and TRBJ1-4; D gene uncertain. V shed 2 bases and J shed 6 bases, with 10 bases lying between them. Looked up from germline, CDR1 is LGHDT and CDR2 is YNNKEL (reference sequence). CDR3 length: 14 residues. In DNA, the CDR3 is TGTGCCAGCAGCCAAAAGGCAGCGGATGAAAAACTGTTTTTT. Its protein product is CASSQKAADEKLFF.

This chain links TRBV9 with TRBJ1-2; 8 nucleotides line up with TRBD1. Germline lookup yields CDR1 SGDLS and CDR2 YYNGEE. The CDR3 is 14 amino acids. The V segment lost 0 bases and the J segment 4 bases; nucleotides outside the gene matches: 2. As DNA, the CDR3 is TGTGCCAGCAGCGTAGGTGACAGGGGCTATGGCTACACCTTC. It encodes CASSVGDRGYGYTF.

The chain is built from TRBV5-1 and TRBJ1-2; weak D call: TRBD1 (6 bases). Germline assignment: CDR1 SGHRS and CDR2 YFSETQ. V dropped 5 bases and J dropped 8 bases, with 16 bases sitting between them. The CDR3 is 13 residues long. The CDR3 region has the DNA TGCGCCAGCAGGATGGCCCCAGGGGAGGGCTACACCTTC. Encoded protein: CASRMAPGEGYTF.

The chain combines TRBV10-2 with TRBJ2-5; TRBD2 matches at 7 bases. V was pared by 10 bases and J by 2 bases, with 13 bases of the junction left unmatched. Looked up from germline, CDR1 is WSHSY and CDR2 is SAAADI. CDR3 length: 15 amino acids. Here the CDR3 DNA reads TGCGCCACTATGGGGGGGACGAAAGAACAAGAGACCCAGTACTTC. The encoded protein is CATMGGTKEQETQYF.

V and J are TRBV5-1 and TRBJ2-2; D not resolved. Trimming took off 0 bases at V and 0 bases at J, with 9 bases between the two ends. The CDR3 consists of 16 residues. CDR1 and CDR2 from the germline V gene are SGHRS and YFSETQ. CDR3 protein: CASSLVMGSNTGELFF. The CDR3 bases are TGCGCCAGCAGCTTGGTGATGGGCTCGAACACCGGGGAGCTGTTTTTT.

The V and J genes are TRBV5-1 and TRBJ2-5, with no clear D. The V and J ends lost 3 bases and 3 bases respectively, with 15 bases between them. CDR1 and CDR2 (germline): SGHRS, YFSETQ. The CDR3 loop spans 15 amino acids. CDR3 loop: CASSSPSDRKETQYF. The CDR3 DNA sequence: TGCGCCAGCAGCTCTCCCAGCGATCGCAAAGAGACCCAGTACTTC. The complete variable domain, with remaining parts taken from reference TRBV5-1 and TRBJ2-5, reads KAGVTQTPRYLIKTRGQQVTLSCSPISGHRSVSWYQQTPGQGLQFLFEYFSETQRNKGNFPGRFSGRQFSNSRSEMNVSTLELGDSALYLCASSSPSDRKETQYFGPGTRLLVL.

The gene calls are TRBV10-3 and TRBJ2-1; TRBD1 agrees at 7 bases. Per germline, CDR1 ENHRY and CDR2 SYGVKD. The CDR3 covers 14 residues. J was trimmed by 3 bases and V by 10 bases; bases with no gene match: 9. The CDR3 DNA is TGTGCCAGCTGGGACAGTCCTTTCTACAATGAGCAGTTCTTC. Encoded protein: CASWDSPFYNEQFF.

This clone was seen just once. The V call is TRBV30, the J call TRBJ1-1; D is perhaps TRBD1 (5 bases). Germline V gene lookup returns CDR1 GTSNPN and CDR2 SVGIG (reference sequence). The V and J ends lost 2 bases and 14 bases respectively, with 9 bases between them. The length of the CDR3 is 9 residues. CDR3 residues: CAWSPWGFF. DNA of the CDR3: TGTGCCTGGAGTCCTTGGGGCTTCTTT.

This clone has just one count. The J gene is TRBJ2-1, the V gene TRBV11-2; maybe TRBD2 (5 bases). Germline V lookup: CDR1 SGHAT, CDR2 FQNNGV. The CDR3 spans 14 residues. Trimming removed 5 bases at V and 2 bases at J, with 10 bases between. DNA of the CDR3: TGTGCCAGCAGCATTAGCGCAGCCTACAATGAGCAGTTCTTC. Translating gives CASSISAAYNEQFF.

The gene calls are TRBV9 and TRBJ1-6; TRBD1 might be the D (6 bases). V lost 0 bases and J lost 6, with 10 bases in between. The V gene's germline CDR1 is SGDLS and CDR2 YYNGEE. The CDR3 is made up of 15 amino acids. CDR3 in amino acids: CASSVGGHLNSPLHF. In DNA, the CDR3 is TGTGCCAGCAGCGTAGGGGGGCATCTTAATTCACCCCTCCACTTT. Drawing the rest from reference TRBV9 and TRBJ1-6, the complete variable domain is DSGVTQTPKHLITATGQRVTLRCSPRSGDLSVYWYQQSLDQGLQFLIQYYNGEERAKGNILERFSAQQFPDLHSELNLSSLELGDSALYFCASSVGGHLNSPLHFGNGTRLTVT.

The V gene is TRBV6-5, the J gene TRBJ1-5; D unresolved. V lost 8 bases, J lost 1 base, and 9 bases lay in between. Germline assignment: CDR1 MNHEY and CDR2 SVGAGI. This CDR3 is 13 amino acids long. CDR3 region: CASSLGSNQPQHF. In DNA, the CDR3 is TGTGCCAGCTCCCTCGGGAGCAATCAGCCCCAGCATTTT.

The rearrangement links TRBV18 to TRBJ2-1, with D perhaps matching TRBD2 (6 bases). The germline V gene encodes CDR1 KGHSH and CDR2 LQKENI. V lost 2 bases and J lost 0, with 14 bases in between. The CDR3 has 17 amino acids. The CDR3 loop is CASSPTSTSPSYNEQFF. The CDR3 DNA is TGTGCCAGCTCACCAACGTCCACTAGCCCCTCCTACAATGAGCAGTTCTTC.

This CDR3 reads CASSVGGTDNQPQHF. As DNA, the CDR3 is TGTGCCAGCAGCGTAGGGGGGACAGACAATCAGCCCCAGCATTTT. This chain connects TRBV9 to TRBJ1-5; 7 nucleotides agree with TRBD1. The germline gives CDR1 SGDLS, CDR2 YYNGEE. This CDR3 comprises 15 residues. The J segment lost 3 bases and the V segment lost 0 bases, leaving 3 bases of the junction unmatched.